This TCR beta chain was obtained from a study of blood T cell repertoires in COVID-19. Overall study context: Sites in the United States, Italy and Spain provided acute and convalescent COVID-19 samples. Nucleic acid was either cDNA or gDNA, and it came from T cells, B-cell-depleted T cells, or PBMCs.

This clone was recorded a few times. V was shortened by 1 base and J by 5 bases, with 8 bases between the two germline ends. The CDR3 loop spans 13 amino acids. CDR1 is LGHDT, CDR2 YNNKEL, per germline (reference sequence). Per the authors' pipeline: Reference gene primer amplification yielded estimated nucleated cell counts. Profiled with immunoSEQ multiplex PCR; TCRdb holds only in-frame clones, not every one. The DNA gave D and trimming, while V, J and clone size come from that table. The sample holds around 150,000 clones, roughly 80% seen once. This chain links TRBV3-1 (or the pseudogene TRBV3-2) with TRBJ2-5, with D possibly matching TRBD2 (6 bases). The receptor comes from a man in his sixties who had recovered from COVID-19. The specimen was peripheral blood. The CDR3: CASSQGRGETQYF. CDR3 DNA sequence: TGTGCCAGCAGCCAAGGCCGGGGGGAGACCCAGTACTTC.